This section outlines one T cell receptor beta chain sequence together with its context. This clone has just one count. It has no known antigen specificity. Nothing much larger sits one base from this clone, and base qualities are not available. The data belong to a study of blood T cell repertoires in COVID-19 (dated by TCRdb to about 2020). About the investigation overall: Samples covering the acute and convalescent phases of COVID-19 were provided by collaborators in the United States, Italy and Spain. The prospective study material was composed of cDNA or gDNA derived from T cells, B-cell-depleted T cells, or PBMCs. The dataset comprised deeply sampled blood TCRbeta repertoires from subjects exposed to, actively infected with, or recovered from COVID-19. The repertoires were released in a freely available public database intended as a resource for research on the immune response to SARS-CoV-2. Samples came from the ongoing ImmuneRACE study (first 160 participants) plus 1,254 subjects from 6 global collaborators. Sample metadata almost always included a de-identified subject ID, COVID-19 status, age in years and sex. Where available, HLA class I and class II types were taken from metadata supplied by the sample provider and were not determined by assay-based typing.

The CDR3 goes from the cysteine to the phenylalanine over 16 residues. The sequence is cut down to CDR3 DNA, 48 bases in frame from base 1. Based on the germline V gene, the CDR1 and CDR2 sequences are MGHRA and YSYEKL. Trimming costs V 2 bases and J 4 bases, and their ends lie 17 bases apart. What the study reported, not specific to this receptor: How much clinical and demographic metadata was included differed by source and by participant, and the metadata was provided uncurated.

Samples from volunteer blood donors who had recovered from COVID-19 were contributed by a second Seattle source. The collaborating institutions used their own protocols to collect whole blood in K2EDTA tubes. Collaborator samples were shipped for TCRbeta analysis as frozen whole blood, isolated PBMCs, or DNA extracted from either sample type. TCRbeta CDR3 regions were amplified from genomic DNA using the immunoSEQ Assay, a bias-controlled multiplex PCR. As for the authors' bioinformatics: The number of nucleated cells in each sample was estimated from the amplification of reference gene primers within the assay. To quantify the absolute abundance of each unique TCRbeta CDR3 rearrangement, sequence reads were collapsed and filtered. For each sample, productive Simpson clonality was calculated as the square root of Simpson's diversity index over productive rearrangements. Drawn from immuneACCESS, this table holds only the in-frame rearrangements with V and J called that TCRdb kept. Clones are partly lost; checked studies trace under half to an unresolved V gene and leave the rest unexplained. V and J calls and clone size come straight from that table; D and trimming were deduced from the DNA. This sample holds under 200,000 clones; 65% to 85% were observed only once. The ten largest make up roughly a fifth of the sample.

This receptor was taken from a woman aged 70-85 years who had recovered from COVID-19. The sample comprised peripheral blood. The chain couples TRBV4-1 to TRBJ2-5; TRBD1 is perhaps the D gene, given 8 matching bases. This receptor carries the CDR3 CASSQLPTGEGETQYF. The bases read TGCGCCAGCAGCCAACTCCCGACAGGGGAGGGAGAGACCCAGTACTTC.